Below, 4 T cell receptor beta chains from the same sample are listed, as sequenced in a study of low-dose radiotherapy and immunotherapy resistance in tumors. Primers used for first-strand cDNA, a TRAV- and TRBV-specific set, covered both alpha and beta chains. The authors ran about 21 PCR cycles to amplify TCRs with a constant-region primer and V-primer adapter. Each CDR3 protein gets one entry after TCRdb re-called the reads with MiXCR. The sample lists about 39,000 distinct CDR3 sequences; less than 40% were seen once. Time point denoted: before trial treatment. The material was PBMCs, obtained before treatment. Receptors originate from a male donor with gallbladder cancer.

This clonotype was seen at least ten times. This CDR3 is CASSSTGDTGELFF. The DNA for the CDR3 is TGCGCCAGCAGCAGTACAGGGGACACCGGGGAGCTGTTTTTT. The gene calls are TRBV5-1 and TRBJ2-2, with 7 bases fitting TRBD1. CDR1 and CDR2 (germline): SGHRS, YFSETQ. The V segment lost 4 bases and the J segment 3 bases; nucleotides outside the gene matches: 3. The CDR3 covers 14 residues.

This clonotype occurred many times. The CDR3 sequence is CASSLGSSGRTDTQYF. The CDR3, as DNA: TGTGCCAGCAGCTTAGGGTCTAGCGGCCGCACAGATACGCAGTATTTT. This chain uses TRBV7-2 with TRBJ2-3, with 7 bases fitting TRBD2. The V gene's germline CDR1 is SGHTA and CDR2 FQGNSA. V lost 1 base, J lost 1 base, and 5 bases stayed unmatched. The CDR3 runs to 16 residues. The whole variable domain, remainder taken from reference TRBV7-2 and TRBJ2-3, is GAGVSQSPSNKVTEKGKDVELRCDPISGHTALYWYRQSLGQGLEFLIYFQGNSAPDKSGLPSDRFSAERTGGSVSTLTIQRTQQEDSAVYLCASSLGSSGRTDTQYFGPGTRLTVL.

Note on this clonotype: No DNA is shown, since the ends of the CDR3 on it are uncertain; the CDR3 is the one TCRdb lists. The V call is TRBV7-9, the J call TRBJ2-1; the table's D call, TRBD1, was not checked against the DNA. Germline-derived CDR1 and CDR2 are SEHNR and FQNEAQ (reference sequence). Ends included, the CDR3 has 23 residues. The CDR3 loop is CASTNQTSMYLCASRLAPGEQFF.

J is TRBJ1-1 and V is TRBV29-1, with a tentative D call TRBD1 (6 bases). The CDR3 has 12 amino acids. The V and J ends lost 3 bases and 5 bases respectively, with 10 bases between them. Germline CDR1 is SQVTM and CDR2 is ANQGSEA. CDR3 nucleotides: TGCAGCGTTGATAGGGGGTTAACTGAAGCTTTCTTT. It codes for CSVDRGLTEAFF.